This TCR beta chain was recovered during a study of T cell repertoires in cytomegalovirus infection. Study background: Carrying CMV and the relevant HLA type showed in public TCR beta signatures.

TCRdb independently ran MiXCR on the reads; one entry per CDR3 protein. Of roughly 180,000 distinct CDR3 sequences in the sample, approximately 28% were seen once. This clonotype has just a few counts. The antigen remains undetermined. General study findings and limits: The ex vivo response was dominated by HLA-C-restricted CMV-specific TCR beta clonotypes. Carriers of CMV and the relevant HLA type were discriminated by public TCR beta frequency.

This TCR derives from a human donor in good health (CMV status not recorded). Some clones in this sample may be carry-over from other donors' samples. The sample consisted of PBMCs.

The DNA of the CDR3 is TGTGCCAGCACTTTCCCATCCGGGGCCAACGTCCTGACTTTC. This codes for CASTFPSGANVLTF. The V call is TRBV12-3 or TRBV12-4, the J call TRBJ2-6; D not resolved. The CDR3 sequence is 14 residues long. V lost 7 bases and J 4 bases, leaving 11 bases between the germline ends.